Listed below are T cell receptor beta chains from one sample, sequenced in a study of blood T cell repertoires in COVID-19. Sequenced by immunoSEQ multiplex PCR; TCRdb stores in-frame clones only, minus some. In the table there are approximately 69,000 clones, around 79% of which are singletons. The specimen sequenced was peripheral blood. All receptors come from a man aged 55 to 70 with acute or convalescent COVID-19. CDR3s include the opening cysteine and the closing phenylalanine or tryptophan.

>TRBJ1-3|TRBV6-5
CASSYEGRNTIYF
>TRBJ2-7|TRBV2
CASRRGYEQYF
>TRBJ1-6|TRBV4-1
CASSQVRGWDNSPLHF
>TRBJ2-4|TRBV3-1/TRBV3-2
CASSQGSGGDIQYF
>TRBJ2-7|TRBV12-5
CASGMEPGTGYSYEQYF
>TRBJ2-7|TRBV18
CASSPKGQTYEQYF
>TRBJ1-1|TRBV11-2
CASSLEGVWDSYMNTEAFF
>TRBJ2-1|TRBV6-4
CASSVSDRSYNEQFF
>TRBJ2-3|TRBV24-1
CATSDQATVTDTQYF
>TRBJ1-1|TRBV5-1
CASSPVPEQGTEAFF
>TRBJ1-1|TRBV11-3
CASSLGGNTEAFF
>TRBJ1-1|TRBV5-1
CASSLSTANTEAFF
>TRBJ2-7|TRBV2
CASKKQGSPYEQYF
>TRBJ1-1|TRBV6-5
CASRSWPPGSEAFF
>TRBJ1-2|TRBV7-9
CASSLGRGGYGYTF
>TRBJ2-2|TRBV5-1
CASSLSRAGGGGELFF
>TRBJ2-7|TRBV4-1
CASSGQEGFSYEQYF
>TRBJ1-5|TRBV4-1
CASSQRMDRNQPQHF
>TRBJ1-3|TRBV15
CATSRRGGRNTIYF
>TRBJ1-5|TRBV7-8
CASSLETGGNQPQHF
>TRBJ1-1|TRBV7-9
CASSLFGGVGGTEAFF
>TRBJ2-7|TRBV6-5
CASSYTGGRVDYEQYF
>TRBJ2-7|TRBV9
CASSVGVIWSGTGGEQYF
>TRBJ2-5|TRBV5-6
CASSGVPAGGQETQYF
>TRBJ1-1|TRBV9
CASSVGIGQGNTEAFF
>TRBJ1-3|TRBV7-3
CASSEGAGNTIYF
>TRBJ2-7|TRBV5-1
CASSSGTGDEQYF
>TRBJ2-2|TRBV7-9
CASTLGQANTGELFF
>TRBJ2-5|TRBV11-3
CASSPGQGNSETQYF
>TRBJ2-2|TRBV10-2
CASTGQLNTGELFF
>TRBJ1-6|TRBV5-5
CASSKRTDNSPLHF
>TRBJ2-2|TRBV6-5
CASRRTGGGTGELFF
>TRBJ1-1|TRBV5-8
CASSSTFRAAEAFF
>TRBJ1-1|TRBV7-9
CASRPTGMDTEAFF
>TRBJ2-5|TRBV12-3/TRBV12-4
CASSLWGDETQYF
>TRBJ1-5|TRBV5-5
CASSETGGVGQPQHF
>TRBJ2-2|TRBV7-8
CASSLLQGSNTGELFF
>TRBJ1-3|TRBV7-2
CASSLTGNTIYF
>TRBJ2-5|TRBV5-1
CASSRTGIQETQYF
>TRBJ1-6|TRBV18
CASSITGQPNSPLHF
>TRBJ2-3|TRBV14
CASSLQSDTQYF
>TRBJ1-2|TRBV21-1
CASNKGQGHGYTF
>TRBJ2-6|TRBV5-8
CASSFLLSTGANVLTF
>TRBJ2-7|TRBV7-6
CASSLETGDPYEQYF
>TRBJ2-5|TRBV24-1
CATSDPLGGGETQYF
>TRBJ2-3|TRBV4-3
CASSQIGAGGGTADTQYF
>TRBJ2-7|TRBV9
CASSPRDRVMDEQYF
>TRBJ1-2|TRBV4-2
CASSQDKVTADYGYTF
>TRBJ1-1|TRBV6-6
CASSPRGENTEAFF
>TRBJ1-5|TRBV11-2
CASSLQQNQPQHF
>TRBJ1-1|TRBV12-5
CASAWGGDTEAFF
>TRBJ2-5|TRBV4-1
CASSQGAGAPGETQYF
>TRBJ1-2|TRBV18
CASSPRGQSEGTAF
>TRBJ2-7|TRBV9
CASSSRTGRSYEQYF
>TRBJ1-1|TRBV7-9
CASRLLGRGRGNTEAFF
>TRBJ1-1|TRBV6-1
CASSEHRGGTEAFF
>TRBJ1-1|TRBV6-5
CASRKGGWREAFF
>TRBJ2-1|TRBV19
CASSTTGVSYNEQFF
>TRBJ1-4|TRBV5-1
CASSPPGQHNEKLFF